These T cell receptor beta chains were read from a single sample in a study of blood T cell repertoires in COVID-19. Data came from immunoSEQ multiplex PCR; TCRdb stores just in-frame clones and leaves some out. The sample yields approximately 60,000 clones, around 84% seen once. The sequenced sample was peripheral blood. These receptors all come from a man aged 50-59 years with active COVID-19. Both conserved end residues are part of each CDR3. The D gene is left open where the match is weak. Part of the rows lack a size; the others show once, few, many or a class for expanded clones.

j_call d_call cdr3_length clone_size v_call cdr3_nt cdr3_aa
TRBJ2-5 . 14 . TRBV21-1 TGTGGCGGGCCCCCGGACAGGGGGCGAGAGACCCAGTACTTC CGGPPDRGRETQYF
TRBJ1-3 TRBD1 13 . TRBV30 TGTGCCTGGAGTGGGGACAGTGGAAACACCATATATTTT CAWSGDSGNTIYF
TRBJ2-7 TRBD2 14 . TRBV3-1/TRBV3-2 TGTGCCAGCAGCCCGGGACTAGCGGGGGCGACCAATTACTTC CASSPGLAGATNYF
TRBJ2-7 TRBD1 15 . TRBV6-2/TRBV6-3 TGTGCCAGCAGTTACGGGGAGACAGGGCCGGTCGAGCAGTACTTC CASSYGETGPVEQYF
TRBJ2-5 TRBD1 15 . TRBV9 TGTGCCAGCAGCTCCCGGACAGGATCCCAAGAGACCCAGTACTTC CASSSRTGSQETQYF
TRBJ2-4 TRBD2 23 few TRBV6-2/TRBV6-3 TGTGCCAGCAGCCCGGCAGAATTTGTTTTTAGTCTAGCGGGAGGGCGTCCCAAAAACATTCAGTACTTC CASSPAEFVFSLAGGRPKNIQYF
TRBJ1-1 . 11 . TRBV5-1 TGCGCCAGCAGCCAAAACTATGAAGCTTTCTTT CASSQNYEAFF
TRBJ2-5 TRBD2 14 once TRBV5-6 TGTGCCAGCAGCATGGGACTATCCTCAGAGACCCAGTACTTC CASSMGLSSETQYF
TRBJ2-1 TRBD2 14 . TRBV19 TGTGCCAGTAGTATGGACGGGACTAACGTTGAGCAGTTCTTC CASSMDGTNVEQFF
TRBJ2-7 TRBD2 18 once TRBV28 TGTGCCAGCAGTTTATTTCCCCAGCTAGTGGGAGGGGATTACGAGCAGTACTTC CASSLFPQLVGGDYEQYF
TRBJ2-5 . 15 . TRBV7-3 TGTGCCAGCAGCTTAAATGCAGACAGCGGGGAGACCCAGTACTTC CASSLNADSGETQYF
TRBJ1-1 . 14 . TRBV28 TGTGCCAGCAGGGTTTCTAGAGGGAACACTGAAGCTTTCTTT CASRVSRGNTEAFF
TRBJ2-5 TRBD2 15 . TRBV4-1 TGCGCCAGCAGCCGCCTAGCGGGAACACAAGAGACCCAGTACTTC CASSRLAGTQETQYF
TRBJ1-1 . 12 few TRBV19 TGTGCCAGCAGGGGCCAGAACACTGAAGCTTTCTTT CASRGQNTEAFF
TRBJ1-6 TRBD1 15 few TRBV2 TGTGCCAGCAGGCGACAGGGCGGTAACGATTCACCCCTCCACTTT CASRRQGGNDSPLHF
TRBJ2-1 TRBD2 15 . TRBV6-5 TGTGCCAGCAGTCCTACGACTAGCGGGAGGAATGAGCAGTTCTTC CASSPTTSGRNEQFF
TRBJ1-5 TRBD1 14 . TRBV7-8 TGTGCCAGCAGACCAGGGACAGGGAACCAGCCCCAGCATTTT CASRPGTGNQPQHF
TRBJ1-5 . 13 . TRBV6-5 TGTGCCAGCAGTCCCTACGCGTACCAGCCCCAGCATTTT CASSPYAYQPQHF
TRBJ2-3 . 14 . TRBV10-2 TGCGCCAGCAGTGACAGGGGCAGGACAGATACGCAGTATTTT CASSDRGRTDTQYF
TRBJ2-1 . 16 . TRBV28 TGTGCCAGCAGTTTCCCCCAAGAAGTTTCGGGGAATGAGCAGTTCTTC CASSFPQEVSGNEQFF
TRBJ1-3 . 14 once TRBV6-4 TGTGCCAGCAGTGCGGACAGCTCTGGAAACACCATATATTTT CASSADSSGNTIYF
TRBJ2-7 . 15 . TRBV5-6 TGTGCCAGCAGCTTGACGGGGTACATTGCCTACGAGCAGTACTTC CASSLTGYIAYEQYF
TRBJ2-1 . 15 . TRBV18 TGTGCCAGCTCAAAGAGAGTATCTATTTACAATGAGCAGTTCTTC CASSKRVSIYNEQFF
TRBJ2-3 TRBD2 17 . TRBV15 TGTGCCACCAGCAGAGACCGAATGGGACTAGCGGTGGCAGGGCAGTATTTT CATSRDRMGLAVAGQYF